The 6 T cell receptor beta chains below come from one sample, sequenced in a study of blood T cell repertoires in COVID-19. Produced via immunoSEQ multiplex PCR; TCRdb's table is partial and in-frame only. Here the sample spans over 250,000 clones, 70% to 90% being singletons. The sequencing sample was made of peripheral blood. Receptors were obtained from a woman between 70 and 85 years old with acute or convalescent COVID-19.

The chain couples TRBV7-9 to TRBJ1-1; 10 bases align to TRBD1. This CDR3 spans 14 amino acids. V was clipped by 3 bases and J by 4 bases; unmatched bases: 2. The germline V gene has CDR1 SEHNR and CDR2 FQNEAQ (reference sequence). CDR3 protein: CASSFGTGVTEAFF. Here the CDR3 DNA reads TGTGCCAGCAGCTTCGGGACAGGGGTCACTGAAGCTTTCTTT.

Written as DNA, the CDR3 is TGTGCCAGCAGCTTACTGGCGGAGACAGATACGCAGTATTTT. It encodes CASSLLAETDTQYF. The chain has TRBV7-3 and TRBJ2-3; D call uncertain. The CDR3 has 14 amino acids. The germline CDR1 and CDR2 sequences are SGHTA and FQGTGA. V was pared by 2 bases and J by 3 bases, with 9 bases between.

The CDR3 loop reads CASSLAGVLSQPQHF. In DNA form, the CDR3 reads TGTGCCAGCAGCTTGGCGGGGGTCCTCAGTCAGCCCCAGCATTTT. The rearrangement links TRBV5-6 to TRBJ1-5; D may be TRBD1 (5 bases). The CDR3 runs 15 residues. V lost 0 bases and J lost 6, with 13 bases in between. CDR1 and CDR2 (germline): SGHDT, YYEEEE.

V usage is TRBV6-5 and J usage is TRBJ1-1, with TRBD1 identical over 7 bases. Per germline, CDR1 MNHEY and CDR2 SVGAGI. Unmatched junction bases numbered 6, after V lost 5 bases and J lost 3 bases. The CDR3 spans 14 residues. The CDR3 DNA is TGTGCCAGCAGTCAAACCGGGACAGACACTGAAGCTTTCTTT. Translated, it gives CASSQTGTDTEAFF.

The chain links TRBV5-1 to TRBJ1-1; D possibly corresponds to TRBD1 (5 bases). The CDR3 totals 13 residues. Germline V gene data show CDR1 as SGHRS and CDR2 as YFSETQ. V was cut by 1 base and J by 5 bases, with 9 bases left in between. The CDR3 DNA is TGCGCCAGCAGCTTGTGGGGGGAGACTGAAGCTTTCTTT. It codes for CASSLWGETEAFF.

The gene calls are TRBV10-1 and TRBJ2-5; D remains ambiguous. The length of the CDR3 is 15 residues. Between the trimmed V and J ends, which lost 0 bases and 1 base, there was a span of 9 bases. The germline gives CDR1 WNHNN, CDR2 SYGVQD (reference sequence). CDR3 sequence (DNA): TGCGCCAGCAGTGAGTCATGGAGCGCCCAAGAGACCCAGTACTTC. Its protein is CASSESWSAQETQYF.